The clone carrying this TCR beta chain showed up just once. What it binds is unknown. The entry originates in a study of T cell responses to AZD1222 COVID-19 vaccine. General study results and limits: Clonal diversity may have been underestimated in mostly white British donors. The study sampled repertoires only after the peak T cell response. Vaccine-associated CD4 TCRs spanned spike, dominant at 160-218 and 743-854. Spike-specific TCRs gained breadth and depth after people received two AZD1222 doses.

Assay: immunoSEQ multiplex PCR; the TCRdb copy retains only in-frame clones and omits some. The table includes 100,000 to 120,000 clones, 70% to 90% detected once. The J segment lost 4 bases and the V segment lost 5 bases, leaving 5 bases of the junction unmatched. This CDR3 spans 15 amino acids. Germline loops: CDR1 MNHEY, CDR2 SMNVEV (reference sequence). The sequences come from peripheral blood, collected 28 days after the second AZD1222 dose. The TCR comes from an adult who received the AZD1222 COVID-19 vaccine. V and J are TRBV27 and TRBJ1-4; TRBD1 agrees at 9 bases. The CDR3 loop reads CASSRLTGGNEKLFF. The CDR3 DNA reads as TGTGCCAGCAGTAGATTGACAGGGGGTAATGAAAAACTGTTTTTT.